Listed below are T cell receptor beta chains from one sample, sequenced in a study of blood T cells in healthy people across ages. One entry per CDR3 protein results from TCRdb running MiXCR on the 5' RACE reads. The sample shows around 650,000 distinct CDR3 sequences, 35% to 50% of them seen only once. Sequencing was done on a sample of blood. All receptors come from a man older than 75 in good health. The CDR3 runs from the conserved cysteine through the conserved F or W. The D gene is left open where the match is weak. Some rows have no size entry. The others give once, few or many, or a class for an expanded clone.

TRBV20-1	NA	TRBD1	TRBJ2-3	TGCAGTGCTAGAGATTCTGGACAGGGAGGAACAAATACGCAGTATTTT	CSARDSGQGGTNTQYF
TRBV5-8	NA	NA	TRBJ2-5	TGTGCCAGCAGCTTGACAGAGTACCAAGAGACCCAGTACTTC	CASSLTEYQETQYF
TRBV4-1	NA	TRBD1	TRBJ1-5	TGCGCCAGCAGCCGTTCGCGACAGGGTAGCGATCAGCCCCAGCATTTT	CASSRSRQGSDQPQHF
TRBV7-2	many	TRBD2	TRBJ2-3	TGTGCCAGCAGCTCCAACCCCAGTAGACTAGCGGGAGGGGCTACGCAGTATTTT	CASSSNPSRLAGGATQYF
TRBV4-3	NA	NA	TRBJ1-5	TGCGCCAGCAGCCAAGTTTGGGGAACCGAGCAGCCCCAGCATTTT	CASSQVWGTEQPQHF
TRBV7-3	NA	TRBD1	TRBJ2-4	TGTGCCAGCAGCCGGGACAGGGATGGTGTGCAGTACTTC	CASSRDRDGVQYF
TRBV20-1	once	TRBD2	TRBJ2-1	TGCAGTGCTAGAGTAACTAGCGGAATTGAGCAGTTCTTC	CSARVTSGIEQFF
TRBV7-2	few	TRBD2	TRBJ2-7	TGTGCCAGCAGCTTTCGGGGGGCCTACGAGCAGTACTTC	CASSFRGAYEQYF
TRBV7-2	NA	NA	TRBJ2-1	TGTGCCAGCAGCCTCAAGGTGGGGGGGGCTAGGAATGAGCAGTTCTTC	CASSLKVGGARNEQFF
TRBV7-3	few	TRBD2	TRBJ2-3	TGTGCCAGCAGCTCCAGCGGGAGGGCCCTCGATACGCAGTATTTT	CASSSSGRALDTQYF
TRBV6-5	NA	NA	TRBJ2-7	TGTGCCAGCATCAGGGGTCGCGAGCAGTACTTC	CASIRGREQYF
TRBV6-5	NA	TRBD2	TRBJ2-7	TGTGCCAGCAGTTACAGGACTAGCTCCTACGAGCAGTACTTC	CASSYRTSSYEQYF
TRBV30	NA	NA	TRBJ2-7	TGTGCCCGGAGTGACAACTACGAGCAGTACTTC	CARSDNYEQYF
TRBV25-1	NA	NA	TRBJ2-5	TGTGCCAGCAGTGAAGGGGGGCTTAGGGACCAGTACTTT	CASSEGGLRDQYF
TRBV12-3/TRBV12-4	few	NA	TRBJ2-6	TGTGCCAGCAGTTCCCGCGGACGGAGCTCTGGGGCCAACGTCCTGACTTTC	CASSSRGRSSGANVLTF
TRBV28	NA	NA	TRBJ2-1	TGTGCCAGCAGTTTCTCCAACTCCTACGAGCAGTTCTTC	CASSFSNSYEQFF
TRBV28	NA	TRBD1	TRBJ1-5	TGTGCCAGCAGTTCCCGGACAGGGGGTATGGGACAGCCCCAGCATTTT	CASSSRTGGMGQPQHF
TRBV6-1	many	NA	TRBJ2-3	TGTGCCAGCAGTGTGTACTCCACGATGAGCACAGATACGCAGTATTTT	CASSVYSTMSTDTQYF
TRBV27	NA	TRBD1	TRBJ2-3	TGTGCCAGCAGTTTAAAAACAGGGGGCTTTGCAGATACGCAGTATTTT	CASSLKTGGFADTQYF
TRBV3-1	NA	NA	TRBJ2-7	TGTGCCAGCAGCCTCTGGACGGCCCCTTACGAGCAGTACTTC	CASSLWTAPYEQYF
TRBV4-3	NA	NA	TRBJ2-7	TGCGCCAGCAGCCAAGGAAAAATTAGGAGGGAAAGCTCCTACGAGCAGTACTTC	CASSQGKIRRESSYEQYF
TRBV9	NA	TRBD1	TRBJ2-3	TGTGCCAGCAGCGTCACTTTACCGGGACAGGTTACAGGTACGCAGTATTTT	CASSVTLPGQVTGTQYF
TRBV20-1	NA	TRBD1	TRBJ1-1	TGCAGTGCTAGTCGGGACAGCACTGAAGCTTTCTTT	CSASRDSTEAFF
TRBV7-3	NA	NA	TRBJ2-3	TGTGCCAGCAGCTTAGGGCTAACGGGAGTGGATACGCAGTATTTT	CASSLGLTGVDTQYF
TRBV20-1	once	NA	TRBJ2-7	TGCAGTGCTAGAGGCTCTAGCCTTGGTGAGCAGTACTTC	CSARGSSLGEQYF
TRBV19	few	TRBD1	TRBJ2-1	TGTGCCAGTAGTCTCGGGACAGGGAAAGGAGATGAGCAGTTCTTC	CASSLGTGKGDEQFF
TRBV5-1	few	NA	TRBJ2-5	TGCGCCAGCAGCTTTCGAGCGGAGGGGCAAGAGACCCAGTACTTC	CASSFRAEGQETQYF
TRBV29-1	few	NA	TRBJ1-3	TGCAGCGTTGAAGTTAACAGAAACACCATATATTTT	CSVEVNRNTIYF
TRBV27	NA	NA	TRBJ1-2	TGTGCCAGCAGTTCGTCTAACAGGCAGCGAGGAGGCTACACCTTC	CASSSSNRQRGGYTF
TRBV12-3/TRBV12-4	NA	TRBD1	TRBJ2-3	TGTGCCAGCAGTAGAGTGGGGACAGATACGGAGTATTTT	CASSRVGTDTEYF
TRBV2	few	TRBD1	TRBJ1-2	TGTGCCAGCAGTTCCTGGTTGAGAGGGGGCGACCATGGCTACACCTTC	CASSSWLRGGDHGYTF
TRBV6-2/TRBV6-3	few	NA	TRBJ2-5	TGTGCCAGCAGCCACGGACAACCAGCGTACTTC	CASSHGQPAYF